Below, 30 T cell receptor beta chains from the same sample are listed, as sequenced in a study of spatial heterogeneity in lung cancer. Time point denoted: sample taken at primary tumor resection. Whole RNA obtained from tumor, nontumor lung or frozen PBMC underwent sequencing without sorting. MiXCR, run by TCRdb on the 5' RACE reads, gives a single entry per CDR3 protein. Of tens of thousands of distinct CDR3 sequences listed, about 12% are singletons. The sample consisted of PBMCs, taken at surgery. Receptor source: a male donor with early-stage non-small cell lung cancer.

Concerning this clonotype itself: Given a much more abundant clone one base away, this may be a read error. The CDR3 sequence is CASSLNSYEQYF. The CDR3 nucleotides read TGTGCCAGCAGCTTAAACTCCTACGAGCAGTACTTC. This chain joins TRBV7-2 and TRBJ2-7; no firm D call. Germline V CDR1 and CDR2: SGHTA, FQGNSA. The ends were cut back, 2 bases at V and 0 bases at J, with 2 bases in the middle. CDR3 length equals 12 residues.

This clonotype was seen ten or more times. In DNA, the CDR3 is TGCAGTGCTACCACCAGGACTAGCTCAGGCACAGATACGCAGTATTTT. It codes for CSATTRTSSGTDTQYF. The rearrangement joins TRBV20-1 to TRBJ2-3; 8 bases match TRBD2. Trimming at V came to 4 bases and at J to 1 base, leaving 10 bases not matched to a gene. CDR1 is DFQATT and CDR2 is SNEGSKA in the germline V gene (reference sequence). The CDR3 length is 16 residues.

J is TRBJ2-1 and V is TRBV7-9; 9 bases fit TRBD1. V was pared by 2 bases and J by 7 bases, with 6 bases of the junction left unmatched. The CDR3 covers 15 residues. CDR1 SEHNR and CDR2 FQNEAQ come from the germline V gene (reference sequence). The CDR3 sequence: CASSLLGQGRNEQFF. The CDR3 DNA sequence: TGTGCCAGCAGCTTACTCGGACAGGGGAGGAATGAGCAGTTCTTC. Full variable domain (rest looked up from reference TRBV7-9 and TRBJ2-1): DTGVSQNPRHKITKRGQNVTFRCDPISEHNRLYWYRQTLGQGPEFLTYFQNEAQLEKSRLLSDRFSAERPKGSFSTLEIQRTEQGDSAMYLCASSLLGQGRNEQFFGPGTRLTVL.

The CDR3 sequence is CASSQDFTGGYTDTQYF. In DNA form, the CDR3 reads TGCGCCAGCAGCCAAGATTTCACGGGGGGGTACACAGATACGCAGTATTTT. The chain is built from TRBV4-1 and TRBJ2-3; 8 bases fit TRBD2. The CDR3 is made up of 17 amino acids. Germline CDR1 is MGHRA and CDR2 is YSYEKL. V was pared by 0 bases and J by 2 bases, with 7 bases of the junction left unmatched.

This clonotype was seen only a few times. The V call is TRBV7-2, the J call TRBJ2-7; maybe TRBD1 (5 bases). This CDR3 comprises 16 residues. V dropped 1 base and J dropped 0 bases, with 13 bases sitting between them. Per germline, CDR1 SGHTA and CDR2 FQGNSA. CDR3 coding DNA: TGTGCCAGCAGCTTAGTTACAGGCCTCAGCTCCTACGAGCAGTACTTC. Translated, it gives CASSLVTGLSSYEQYF.

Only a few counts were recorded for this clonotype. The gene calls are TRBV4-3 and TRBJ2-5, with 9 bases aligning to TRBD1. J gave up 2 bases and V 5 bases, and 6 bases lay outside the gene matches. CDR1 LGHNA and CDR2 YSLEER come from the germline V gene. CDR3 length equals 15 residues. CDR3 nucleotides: TGCGCCAGCAGCTCATGGGGACAGGGTCAAGAGACCCAGTACTTC. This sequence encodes CASSSWGQGQETQYF.

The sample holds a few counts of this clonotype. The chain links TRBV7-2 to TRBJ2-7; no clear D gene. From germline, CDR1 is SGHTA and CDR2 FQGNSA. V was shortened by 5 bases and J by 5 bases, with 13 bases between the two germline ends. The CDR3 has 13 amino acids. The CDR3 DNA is TGTGCCAGCAGCCCGGGCCCCGCCAACGAGCAGTACTTC. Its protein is CASSPGPANEQYF.

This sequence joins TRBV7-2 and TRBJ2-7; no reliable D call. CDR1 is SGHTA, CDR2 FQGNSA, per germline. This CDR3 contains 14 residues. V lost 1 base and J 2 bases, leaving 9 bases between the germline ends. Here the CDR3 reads CASSLGGGTYEQYF. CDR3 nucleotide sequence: TGTGCCAGCAGCTTAGGTGGCGGAACCTACGAGCAGTACTTC.

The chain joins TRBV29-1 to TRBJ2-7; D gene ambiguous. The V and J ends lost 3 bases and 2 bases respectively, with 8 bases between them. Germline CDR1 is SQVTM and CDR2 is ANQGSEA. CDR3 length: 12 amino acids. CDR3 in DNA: TGCAGCGTTGAGGTAGGCCCCTACGAGCAGTACTTC. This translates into CSVEVGPYEQYF.

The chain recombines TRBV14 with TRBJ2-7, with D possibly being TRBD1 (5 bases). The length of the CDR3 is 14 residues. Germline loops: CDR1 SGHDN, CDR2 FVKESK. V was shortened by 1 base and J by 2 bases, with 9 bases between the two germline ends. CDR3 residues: CASSQGLGPYEQYF. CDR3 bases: TGTGCCAGCAGCCAAGGACTGGGGCCCTACGAGCAGTACTTC.

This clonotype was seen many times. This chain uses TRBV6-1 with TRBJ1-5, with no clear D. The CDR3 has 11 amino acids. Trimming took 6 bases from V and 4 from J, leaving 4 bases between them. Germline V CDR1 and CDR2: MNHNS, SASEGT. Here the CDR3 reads CASRENQPQHF. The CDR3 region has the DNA TGTGCCAGCAGAGAGAATCAGCCCCAGCATTTT.

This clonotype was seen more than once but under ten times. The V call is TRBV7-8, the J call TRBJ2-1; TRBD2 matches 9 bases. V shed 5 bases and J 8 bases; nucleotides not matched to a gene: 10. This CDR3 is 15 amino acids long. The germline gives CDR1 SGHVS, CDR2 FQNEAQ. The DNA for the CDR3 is TGTGCCAGCAGCCGAAGACTAGCGGCATCCGATGAGCAGTTCTTC. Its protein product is CASSRRLAASDEQFF.

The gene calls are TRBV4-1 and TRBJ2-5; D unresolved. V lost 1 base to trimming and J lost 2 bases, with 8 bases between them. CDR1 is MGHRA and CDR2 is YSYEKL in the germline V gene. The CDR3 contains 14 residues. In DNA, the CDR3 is TGCGCCAGCAGCCAAGGACCGCAACAAGAGACCCAGTACTTC. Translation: CASSQGPQQETQYF.

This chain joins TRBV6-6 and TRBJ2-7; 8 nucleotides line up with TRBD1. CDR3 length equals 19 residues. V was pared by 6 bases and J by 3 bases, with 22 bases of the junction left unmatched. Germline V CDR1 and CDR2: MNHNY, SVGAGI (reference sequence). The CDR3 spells CASSSWMAQGAFRGYEQYF. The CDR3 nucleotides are TGTGCCAGCAGCTCGTGGATGGCGCAGGGGGCGTTTCGAGGCTACGAGCAGTACTTC.

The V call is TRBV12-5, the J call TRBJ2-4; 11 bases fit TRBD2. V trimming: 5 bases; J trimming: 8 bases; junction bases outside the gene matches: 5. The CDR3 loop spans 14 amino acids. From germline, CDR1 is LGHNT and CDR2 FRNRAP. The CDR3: CASGPLAGAHIQYF. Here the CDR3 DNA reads TGTGCTAGTGGTCCACTAGCGGGGGCTCACATTCAGTACTTC.

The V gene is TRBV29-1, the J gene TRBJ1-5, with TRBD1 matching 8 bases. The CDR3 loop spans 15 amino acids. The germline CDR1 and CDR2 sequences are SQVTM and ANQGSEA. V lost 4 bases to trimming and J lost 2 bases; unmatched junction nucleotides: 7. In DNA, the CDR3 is TGCAGCGTTGCCTTTGGACAGGGTGGCAATCAGCCCCAGCATTTT. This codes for CSVAFGQGGNQPQHF.

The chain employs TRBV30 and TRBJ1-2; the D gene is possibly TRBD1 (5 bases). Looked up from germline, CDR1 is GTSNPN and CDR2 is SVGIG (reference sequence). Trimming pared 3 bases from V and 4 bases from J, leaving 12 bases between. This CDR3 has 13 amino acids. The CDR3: CAWSEGPGYGYTF. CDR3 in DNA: TGTGCCTGGAGCGAGGGGCCTGGCTATGGCTACACCTTC. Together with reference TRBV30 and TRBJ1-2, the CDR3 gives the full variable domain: SQTIHQWPATLVQPVGSPLSLECTVEGTSNPNLYWYRQAAGRGLQLLFYSVGIGQISSEVPQNLSASRPQDRQFILSSKKLLLSDSGFYLCAWSEGPGYGYTFGSGTRLTVV.

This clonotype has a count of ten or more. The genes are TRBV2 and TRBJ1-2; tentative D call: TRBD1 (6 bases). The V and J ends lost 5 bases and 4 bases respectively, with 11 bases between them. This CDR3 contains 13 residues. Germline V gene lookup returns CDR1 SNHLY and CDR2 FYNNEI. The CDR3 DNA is TGTGCCAGCAGTCAGCAGGGGAGCTATGGCTACACCTTC. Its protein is CASSQQGSYGYTF.

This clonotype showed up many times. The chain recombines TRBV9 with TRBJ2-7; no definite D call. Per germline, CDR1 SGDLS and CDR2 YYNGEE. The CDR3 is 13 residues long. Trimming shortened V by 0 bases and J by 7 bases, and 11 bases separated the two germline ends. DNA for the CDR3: TGTGCCAGCAGCGTAGGGCTGGTTGAAGAGCAGTACTTC. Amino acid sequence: CASSVGLVEEQYF.

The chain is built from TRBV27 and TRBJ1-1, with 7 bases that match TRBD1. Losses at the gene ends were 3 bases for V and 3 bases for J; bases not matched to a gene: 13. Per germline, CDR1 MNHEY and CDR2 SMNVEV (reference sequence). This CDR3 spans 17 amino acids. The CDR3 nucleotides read TGTGCCAGCAGTTTCCCAGACGTGGCAGGGGGGGACACTGAAGCTTTCTTT. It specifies CASSFPDVAGGDTEAFF.

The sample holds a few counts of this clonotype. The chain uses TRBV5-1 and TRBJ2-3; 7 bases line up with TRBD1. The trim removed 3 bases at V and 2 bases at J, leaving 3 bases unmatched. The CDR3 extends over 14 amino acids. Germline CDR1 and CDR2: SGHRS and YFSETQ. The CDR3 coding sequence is TGCGCCAGCAGCTCGACAGGGAACACAGATACGCAGTATTTT. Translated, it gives CASSSTGNTDTQYF.

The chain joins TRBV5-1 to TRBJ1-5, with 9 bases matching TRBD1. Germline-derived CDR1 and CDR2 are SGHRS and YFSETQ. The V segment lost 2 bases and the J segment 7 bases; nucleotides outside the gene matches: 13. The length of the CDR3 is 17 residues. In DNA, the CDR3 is TGCGCCAGCAGCTTCCTCACGGGACAGGGCCCAGGGCAGCCCCAGCATTTT. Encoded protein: CASSFLTGQGPGQPQHF.

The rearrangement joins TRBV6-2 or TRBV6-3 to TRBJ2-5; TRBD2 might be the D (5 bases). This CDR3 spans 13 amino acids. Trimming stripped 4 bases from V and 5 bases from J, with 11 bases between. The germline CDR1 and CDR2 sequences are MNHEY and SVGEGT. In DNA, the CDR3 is TGTGCCAGCAGTTTCGGGGAGACGGAGACCCAGTACTTC. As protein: CASSFGETETQYF.

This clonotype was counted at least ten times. CDR3 amino acids: CASSLGRYDQPQHF. For the CDR3, the DNA is TGTGCCAGCAGCCTAGGACGTTACGATCAGCCCCAGCATTTT. The gene calls are TRBV7-2 and TRBJ1-5; D is ambiguous. Germline CDR1 is SGHTA and CDR2 is FQGNSA. The CDR3 length is 14 residues. Trimming removed 5 bases at V and 5 bases at J, with 13 bases between.

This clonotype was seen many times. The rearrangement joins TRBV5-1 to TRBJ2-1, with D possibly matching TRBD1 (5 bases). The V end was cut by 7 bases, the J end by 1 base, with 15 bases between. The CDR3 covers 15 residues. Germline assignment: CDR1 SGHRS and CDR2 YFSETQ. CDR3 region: CASGNSGNSYNEQFF. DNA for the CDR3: TGCGCCAGCGGTAATTCAGGGAATTCCTACAATGAGCAGTTCTTC.

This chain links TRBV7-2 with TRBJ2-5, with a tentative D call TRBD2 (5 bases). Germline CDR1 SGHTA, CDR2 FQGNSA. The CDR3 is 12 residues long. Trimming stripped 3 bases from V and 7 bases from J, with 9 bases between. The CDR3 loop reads CASSLDFRTQYF. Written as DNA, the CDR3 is TGTGCCAGCAGCTTGGACTTTAGGACCCAGTACTTC.

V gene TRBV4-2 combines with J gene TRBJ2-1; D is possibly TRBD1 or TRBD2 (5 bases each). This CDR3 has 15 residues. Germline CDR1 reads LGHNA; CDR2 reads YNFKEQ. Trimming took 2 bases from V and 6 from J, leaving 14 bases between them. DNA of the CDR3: TGTGCCAGCAGCCAAAGCCGGGGCAGATCCAATGAGCAGTTCTTC. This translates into CASSQSRGRSNEQFF.

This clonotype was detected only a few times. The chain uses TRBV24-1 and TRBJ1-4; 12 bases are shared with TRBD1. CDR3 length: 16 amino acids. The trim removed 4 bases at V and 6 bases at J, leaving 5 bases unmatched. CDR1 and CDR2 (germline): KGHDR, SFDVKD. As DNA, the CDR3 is TGTGCCACCAGTGACTCGGGACAGGGGGCGGATGAAAAACTGTTTTTT. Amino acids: CATSDSGQGADEKLFF.

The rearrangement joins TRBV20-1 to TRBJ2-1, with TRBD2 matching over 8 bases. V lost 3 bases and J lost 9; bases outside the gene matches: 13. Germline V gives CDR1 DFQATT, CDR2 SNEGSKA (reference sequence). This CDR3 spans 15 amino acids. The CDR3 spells CSASGREDVWGEQFF. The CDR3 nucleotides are TGCAGTGCTAGCGGGCGGGAGGACGTCTGGGGTGAGCAGTTCTTC.

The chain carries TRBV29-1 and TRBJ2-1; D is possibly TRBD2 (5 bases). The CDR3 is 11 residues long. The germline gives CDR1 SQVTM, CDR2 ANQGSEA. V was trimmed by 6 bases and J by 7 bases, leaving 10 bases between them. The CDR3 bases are TGCAGCGTCCGGACTGGGAATGAGCAGTTCTTC. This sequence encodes CSVRTGNEQFF.